The 2 T cell receptor beta chains below come from one sample, sequenced in a study of T cell repertoires in cytomegalovirus infection. TCRdb reprocessed the reads via MiXCR and lists one record per CDR3 protein. Of 500,000 or so distinct CDR3 sequences in the sample, about 15% were seen once. Source material: CD8+ T cells from PBMCs. The receptors here all came from a human donor in good health (CMV status not recorded). Some clones in this sample may be carry-over from other donors' samples.

In this sample, this clonotype turned up many times. V is TRBV5-1 and J is TRBJ2-1; D may be TRBD1 or TRBD2 (5 bases each). Trimming took off 1 base at V and 4 bases at J, with 18 bases between the two ends. The germline V gene encodes CDR1 SGHRS and CDR2 YFSETQ. CDR3 length equals 17 residues. CDR3 loop: CASSLLLIPGAYNEQFF. DNA for the CDR3: TGCGCCAGCAGCTTGCTTCTGATCCCCGGGGCGTACAATGAGCAGTTCTTC.

Comments on this clonotype: The conserved phenylalanine or tryptophan normally closing the CDR3 is absent here, so this likely arose from a read error. It is unclear where the CDR3 begins or ends on the DNA, so no DNA is shown, and the CDR3 is as TCRdb lists it. This rearrangement joins TRBV30 to TRBJ2-1. The CDR3 is 12 amino acids in total, end residues counted. Germline V gene sequence: CDR1 GTSNPN, CDR2 SVGIG (reference sequence). CDR3 residues: CAWSGQYNEQLL.